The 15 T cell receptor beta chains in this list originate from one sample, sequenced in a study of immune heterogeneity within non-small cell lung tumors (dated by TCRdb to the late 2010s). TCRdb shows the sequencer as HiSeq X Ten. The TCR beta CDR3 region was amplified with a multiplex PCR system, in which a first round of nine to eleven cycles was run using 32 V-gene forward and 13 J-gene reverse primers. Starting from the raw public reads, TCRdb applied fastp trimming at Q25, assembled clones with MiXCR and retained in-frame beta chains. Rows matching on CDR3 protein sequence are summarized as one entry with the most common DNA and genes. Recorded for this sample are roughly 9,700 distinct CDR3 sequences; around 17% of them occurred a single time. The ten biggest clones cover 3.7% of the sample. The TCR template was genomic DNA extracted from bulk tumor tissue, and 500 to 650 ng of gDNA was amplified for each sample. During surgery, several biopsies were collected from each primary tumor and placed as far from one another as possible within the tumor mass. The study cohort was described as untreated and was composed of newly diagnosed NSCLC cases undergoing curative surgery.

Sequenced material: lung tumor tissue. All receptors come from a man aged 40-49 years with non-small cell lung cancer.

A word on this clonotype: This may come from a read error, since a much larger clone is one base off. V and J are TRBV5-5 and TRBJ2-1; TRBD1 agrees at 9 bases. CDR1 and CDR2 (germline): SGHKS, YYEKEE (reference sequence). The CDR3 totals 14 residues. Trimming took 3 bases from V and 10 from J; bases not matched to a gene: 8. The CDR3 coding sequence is TGTGCCAGCAGCTGGACAGGGGACACTTGGGAGCAGTTCTTC. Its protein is CASSWTGDTWEQFF.

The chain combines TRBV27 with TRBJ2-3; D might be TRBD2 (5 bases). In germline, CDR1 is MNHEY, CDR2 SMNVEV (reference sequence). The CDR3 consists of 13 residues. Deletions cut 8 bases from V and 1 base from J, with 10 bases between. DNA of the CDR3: TGTGCCAGCGCCGGAGGTCGCACAGATACGCAGTATTTT. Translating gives CASAGGRTDTQYF.

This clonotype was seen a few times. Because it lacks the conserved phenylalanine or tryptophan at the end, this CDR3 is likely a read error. CDR3 loop: CASSSRPRPTDTQYL. The CDR3 nucleotides are TGTGCCAGCAGCTCCAGACCCAGACCCACAGATACGCAGTATCTT. V is TRBV7-2 and J is TRBJ2-3; D remains ambiguous. The CDR3 extends over 15 amino acids. The V end lost 4 bases, the J end lost 2 bases, and 13 bases lay between the germline ends. Germline V gene sequence: CDR1 SGHTA, CDR2 FQGNSA.

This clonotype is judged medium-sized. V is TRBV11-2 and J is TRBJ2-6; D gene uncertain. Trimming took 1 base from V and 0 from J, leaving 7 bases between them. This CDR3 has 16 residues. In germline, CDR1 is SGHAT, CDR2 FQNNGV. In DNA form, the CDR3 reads TGTGCCAGCAGCTTAGGACGCCTCTCTGGGGCCAACGTCCTGACTTTC. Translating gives CASSLGRLSGANVLTF.

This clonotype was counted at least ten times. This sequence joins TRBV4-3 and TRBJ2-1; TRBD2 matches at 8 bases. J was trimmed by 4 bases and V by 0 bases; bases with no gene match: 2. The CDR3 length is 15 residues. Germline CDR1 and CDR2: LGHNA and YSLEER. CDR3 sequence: CASSQEAGGYNEQFF. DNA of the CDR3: TGCGCCAGCAGCCAAGAGGCGGGAGGTTACAATGAGCAGTTCTTC.

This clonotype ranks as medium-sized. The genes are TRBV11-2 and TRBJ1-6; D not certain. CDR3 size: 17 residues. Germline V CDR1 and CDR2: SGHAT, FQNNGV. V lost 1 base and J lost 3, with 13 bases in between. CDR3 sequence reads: CASSLVANSDYNSPLHF. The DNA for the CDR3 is TGTGCCAGCAGCTTAGTTGCCAACTCGGACTATAATTCACCCCTCCACTTT.

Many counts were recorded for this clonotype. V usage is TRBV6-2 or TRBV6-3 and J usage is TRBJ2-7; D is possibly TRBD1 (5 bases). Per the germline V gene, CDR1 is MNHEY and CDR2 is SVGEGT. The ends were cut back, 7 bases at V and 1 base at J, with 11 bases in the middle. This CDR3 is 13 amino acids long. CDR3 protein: CASMWGVSYEQYF. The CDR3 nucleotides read TGTGCCAGCATGTGGGGCGTTTCCTACGAGCAGTACTTC.

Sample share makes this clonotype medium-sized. The CDR3 nucleotides read TGTGCCAGTTCCGACGCAGGGGGGTGGACGAACACTGAAGCTTTCTTT. This codes for CASSDAGGWTNTEAFF. The rearrangement joins TRBV19 to TRBJ1-1; 7 bases are shared with TRBD1. V lost 8 bases, J lost 1 base, and 13 bases stayed unmatched. Germline CDR1 reads LNHDA; CDR2 reads SQIVND (reference sequence). The CDR3 has 16 residues.

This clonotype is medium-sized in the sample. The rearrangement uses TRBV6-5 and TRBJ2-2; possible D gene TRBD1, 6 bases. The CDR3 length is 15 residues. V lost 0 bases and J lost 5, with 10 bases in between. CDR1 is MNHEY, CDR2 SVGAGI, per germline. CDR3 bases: TGTGCCAGCAGTTACTCGTTTACAGGGACCGGGGAGCTGTTTTTT. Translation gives CASSYSFTGTGELFF.

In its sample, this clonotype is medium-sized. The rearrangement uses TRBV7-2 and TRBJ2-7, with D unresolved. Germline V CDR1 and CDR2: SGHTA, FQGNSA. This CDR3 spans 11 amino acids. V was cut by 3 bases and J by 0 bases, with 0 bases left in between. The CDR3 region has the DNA TGTGCCAGCAGCTTCTCCTACGAGCAGTACTTC. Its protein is CASSFSYEQYF. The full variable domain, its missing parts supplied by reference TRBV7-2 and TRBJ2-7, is GAGVSQSPSNKVTEKGKDVELRCDPISGHTALYWYRQSLGQGLEFLIYFQGNSAPDKSGLPSDRFSAERTGGSVSTLTIQRTQQEDSAVYLCASSFSYEQYFGPGTRLTVT.

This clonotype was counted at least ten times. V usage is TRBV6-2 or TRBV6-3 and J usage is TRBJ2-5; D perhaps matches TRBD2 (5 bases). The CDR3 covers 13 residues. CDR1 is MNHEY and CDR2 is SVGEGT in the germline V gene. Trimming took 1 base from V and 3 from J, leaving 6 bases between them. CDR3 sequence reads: CASSYFGEETQYF. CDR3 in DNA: TGTGCCAGCAGTTACTTCGGGGAAGAGACCCAGTACTTC.

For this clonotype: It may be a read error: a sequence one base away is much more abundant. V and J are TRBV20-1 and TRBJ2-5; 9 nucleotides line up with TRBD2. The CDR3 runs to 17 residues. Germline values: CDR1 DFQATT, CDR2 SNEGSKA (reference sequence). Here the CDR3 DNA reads TGCAGTACTAGAGATGCGAGCGGGGGGCCTCCCCAAGAGACCCAGTACTTC. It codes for CSTRDASGGPPQETQYF.

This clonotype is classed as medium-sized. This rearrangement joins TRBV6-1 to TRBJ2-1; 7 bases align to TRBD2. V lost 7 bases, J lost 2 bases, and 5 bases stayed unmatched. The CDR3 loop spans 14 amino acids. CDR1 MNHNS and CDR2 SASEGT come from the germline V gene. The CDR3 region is CASTSSGTYNEQFF. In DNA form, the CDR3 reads TGTGCCAGCACCTCTAGCGGCACCTACAATGAGCAGTTCTTC.

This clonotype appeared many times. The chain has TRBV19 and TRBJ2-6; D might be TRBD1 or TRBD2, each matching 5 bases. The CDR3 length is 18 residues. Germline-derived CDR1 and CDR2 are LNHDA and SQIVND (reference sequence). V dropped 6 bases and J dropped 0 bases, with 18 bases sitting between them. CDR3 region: CASSGRGRTGSGANVLTF. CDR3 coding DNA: TGTGCCAGTAGCGGCCGGGGCAGGACCGGCTCTGGGGCCAACGTCCTGACTTTC.

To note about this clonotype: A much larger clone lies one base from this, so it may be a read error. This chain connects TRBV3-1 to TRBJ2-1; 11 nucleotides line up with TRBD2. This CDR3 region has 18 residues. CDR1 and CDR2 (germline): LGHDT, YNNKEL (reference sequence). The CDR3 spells CASSPRTNLAGGYNELFF. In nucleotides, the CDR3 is TGTGCCAGCAGCCCTCGGACCAATCTAGCGGGAGGATACAATGAGCTGTTCTTC.